The clone carrying this T cell receptor (beta chain) was found many times. The CDR3 is 13 amino acids. The V and J ends lost 5 bases and 1 base respectively, with 8 bases between them. Germline V lookup: CDR1 SGHDN, CDR2 FVKESK. This record belongs to a study of regulatory T cells in long-lasting Graves disease. Time point defined: newly diagnosed GD, antithyroid drugs for less than 3 months. PBMC-derived RNA was used for the TCR library. Arm-PCR with iRepertoire HTBI primers amplified the CDR3 regions for these TCR beta libraries. From the multiplex PCR reads, TCRdb called clonotypes with MiXCR, one entry per CDR3 protein. This sample yields around 250,000 distinct CDR3 sequences, of which more than 15% are seen a single time; around 15% belongs to the top ten. This sample also appeared in a second study, on T cells in Graves' hyperthyroidism and ophthalmopathy. Per that study: For the diagnoses, clinical symptoms, serum thyroxine and TRAb, thyroid ultrasound and orbital computed tomography were used. First-round RT-PCR targeting the TCR CDR3 was performed with the HTBI primer set. Most expanded thyroid clonotypes above 0.001 recurred in blood.

This TCR was recovered from a woman aged 25-40 years with Graves disease. Material: peripheral blood mononuclear cells (PBMCs), obtained at new diagnosis, from a patient treated with antithyroid drugs. The V gene is TRBV14, the J gene TRBJ1-2; D gene ambiguous. CDR3 protein: CASSGVINYGYTF. Written as DNA, the CDR3 is TGTGCCAGCAGCGGTGTGATTAACTATGGCTACACCTTC. Full variable domain (rest looked up from reference TRBV14 and TRBJ1-2): EAGVTQFPSHSVIEKGQTVTLRCDPISGHDNLYWYRRVMGKEIKFLLHFVKESKQDESGMPNNRFLAERTGGTYSTLKVQPAELEDSGVYFCASSGVINYGYTFGSGTRLTVV.